This T cell receptor (beta chain) was recovered during a study of OX40 agonist ivuxolimab in advanced cancers. Study in general: With ivuxolimab, an agonistic anti-OX40 (CD134) antibody, patients were treated.

Measured with immunoSEQ multiplex PCR; TCRdb has only the in-frame clones, and not every one. The table shows 40,000 to 50,000 clones, with 86% occurring only once. The germline gives CDR1 MNHEY, CDR2 SVGAGI. The length of the CDR3 is 14 residues. V lost 1 base and J 4 bases, leaving 9 bases between the germline ends. V gene TRBV6-5 combines with J gene TRBJ2-3; D tentatively reads TRBD1 or TRBD2 (5 bases each). Material: CD4+ or CD8+ T cells sorted from blood, obtained in a trial of the OX40 agonist ivuxolimab. This sequence originates from an adult with an advanced solid tumor such as melanoma, head and neck, liver or kidney cancer. The CDR3 here is CASSYLGTSDTQYF. The CDR3 coding sequence is TGTGCCAGCAGTTACTTGGGGACCTCAGATACGCAGTATTTT.